This entry lists 24 T cell receptor beta chains sequenced from one sample in a study of blood T cell repertoires in COVID-19. Sequencing was performed with immunoSEQ multiplex PCR; in TCRdb, only in-frame clones are kept and a portion is missing. This sample carries approximately 250,000 clones, roughly 90% of them seen once, and the ten largest clones take 2.8%. Material for sequencing was PBMCs or T cells enriched from blood (not recorded which). Receptors were obtained from a man aged 35 to 55 who had been exposed to COVID-19.

This rearrangement joins TRBV18 to TRBJ2-4; 7 bases fit TRBD1. The CDR3 consists of 15 residues. V lost 4 bases to trimming and J lost 5 bases; unmatched junction nucleotides: 8. Germline V CDR1 and CDR2: KGHSH, LQKENI. The CDR3 reads CASSLDRTGENIQYF. The CDR3, as DNA: TGTGCCAGCTCACTAGATCGGACAGGAGAAAACATTCAGTACTTC.

This clone was counted once. The chain couples TRBV5-1 to TRBJ2-7; 7 positions agree with TRBD2. Germline values: CDR1 SGHRS, CDR2 YFSETQ. After removal of 3 bases from V and 3 bases from J, the junction contained 3 bases not matched to a gene. This CDR3 contains 13 residues. The CDR3 DNA follows: TGCGCCAGCAGCTGGGGGACTAACTACGAGCAGTACTTC. Protein product: CASSWGTNYEQYF.

This sequence joins TRBV27 and TRBJ1-6; D not resolved. This CDR3 region has 14 residues. The V and J ends lost 6 bases and 0 bases respectively, with 6 bases between them. Per the germline V gene, CDR1 is MNHEY and CDR2 is SMNVEV (reference sequence). The CDR3 region is CASSMSSYNSPLHF. The CDR3 DNA is TGTGCCAGCAGCATGAGCTCCTATAATTCACCCCTCCACTTT.

This chain joins TRBV11-3 and TRBJ2-3; 12 nucleotides align to TRBD2. V dropped 8 bases and J dropped 5; count of bases not matched to a gene: 11. CDR3 length: 16 amino acids. Germline CDR1 and CDR2: SGHNT and YENEEA. This chain's CDR3 is CASGTASGRARDTQYF. The CDR3 coding sequence is TGTGCCAGCGGAACTGCTAGCGGGAGGGCCAGAGATACGCAGTATTTT.

In this sample, this clone turned up once. The chain combines TRBV19 with TRBJ2-1, with 13 bases lining up with TRBD2. The CDR3 sequence is 19 residues long. After removal of 5 bases from V and 7 bases from J, the junction contained 17 bases not matched to a gene. Germline CDR1 reads LNHDA; CDR2 reads SQIVND (reference sequence). CDR3 sequence reads: CASSPSGLAGRGGRNEQFF. In nucleotides, the CDR3 is TGTGCCAGTAGTCCGTCGGGACTAGCGGGGCGAGGTGGTCGGAATGAGCAGTTCTTC.

V gene TRBV28 combines with J gene TRBJ1-1; D gene ambiguous. Germline CDR1 is MDHEN and CDR2 is SYDVKM. The CDR3 runs 12 residues. The V end lost 9 bases, the J end lost 1 base, and 9 bases lay between the germline ends. The chain's CDR3 is CASSPGNTEAFF. CDR3 nucleotides: TGTGCCAGTTCTCCCGGGAACACTGAAGCTTTCTTT.

The V gene is TRBV11-3, the J gene TRBJ1-4; tentative D call: TRBD1 (5 bases). V dropped 5 bases and J dropped 8 bases, with 18 bases sitting between them. The CDR3 is 15 amino acids. CDR1 is SGHNT and CDR2 is YENEEA in the germline V gene. The CDR3 loop is CASSLTGTAGEKLFF. The CDR3 DNA sequence: TGTGCCAGCAGCCTTACAGGAACTGCAGGGGAAAAACTGTTTTTT.

This chain joins TRBV7-9 and TRBJ1-2; D is unclear. The germline V and J ends were trimmed by 6 bases and 4 bases, with 6 bases remaining between them. In germline, CDR1 is SEHNR, CDR2 FQNEAQ (reference sequence). This CDR3 has 11 amino acids. This CDR3 reads CASSWSYGYTF. In DNA form, the CDR3 reads TGTGCCAGCAGTTGGAGCTATGGCTACACCTTC.

The chain combines TRBV2 with TRBJ2-7, with D hard to call. This CDR3 spans 11 amino acids. Germline V gene sequence: CDR1 SNHLY, CDR2 FYNNEI. V was pared by 7 bases and J by 6 bases, with 10 bases between. The CDR3 DNA reads TGTGCCAGCATGCGATCCGGCGAGCAGTACTTC. This translates into CASMRSGEQYF.

This chain uses TRBV15 with TRBJ2-7; tentatively, D is TRBD2 (6 bases). Looked up from germline, CDR1 is LNHNV and CDR2 is YYDKDF (reference sequence). The CDR3 length is 16 residues. V was shortened by 0 bases and J by 4 bases, with 16 bases between the two germline ends. CDR3 protein: CATSRDIREVRYEQYF. For the CDR3, the DNA is TGTGCCACCAGCAGAGATATAAGGGAGGTCAGATACGAGCAGTACTTC.

This chain links TRBV5-5 with TRBJ1-1; D is ambiguous. V was cut by 6 bases and J by 8 bases, with 23 bases left in between. CDR1 is SGHKS, CDR2 YYEKEE, per germline (reference sequence). CDR3 length: 15 amino acids. CDR3 bases: TGTGCCAGCACCAAGTCGGGTGGTGGCGTCCGCGAAGCTTTCTTT. It translates to CASTKSGGGVREAFF.

This chain joins TRBV25-1 and TRBJ2-1, with a weak D call TRBD1 (6 bases). Per germline, CDR1 MGHDK and CDR2 SYGVNS. The CDR3 spans 12 residues. V gave up 6 bases and J gave up 4 bases, with 7 bases separating them. The CDR3 reads CASRGQYNEQFF. The CDR3 DNA is TGTGCCAGCAGAGGACAGTACAATGAGCAGTTCTTC.

This clone appeared a few times. V and J are TRBV21-1 and TRBJ2-7; the table names TRBD1, a call not compared with the DNA. TRBV21-1 is flagged as a pseudogene. The CDR3 length is 16 residues. DNA for the CDR3: TGTGCCAGCAGCAAAGTAGTTGGGCAGCACACCTACGAGCAGTACTTC. It translates to CASSKVVGQHTYEQYF.

V is TRBV6-5 and J is TRBJ2-5, with 8 bases fitting TRBD1. Germline CDR1 and CDR2: MNHEY and SVGAGI. Trimming took 7 bases from V and 0 from J; bases not matched to a gene: 7. CDR3 length: 15 amino acids. The CDR3 region is CASTRGQGNQETQYF. CDR3 nucleotide sequence: TGTGCCAGCACCCGAGGACAGGGAAACCAAGAGACCCAGTACTTC.

This chain joins TRBV29-1 and TRBJ1-4; D is unresolved. Trimming pared 4 bases from V and 4 bases from J, leaving 10 bases between. The V gene's germline CDR1 is SQVTM and CDR2 ANQGSEA. This CDR3 has 13 residues. The CDR3 coding sequence is TGCAGCGTTGGTCTCCAGGTTAATGAAAAACTGTTTTTT. The encoded protein is CSVGLQVNEKLFF.

The rearrangement joins TRBV19 to TRBJ2-7, with 10 bases lining up with TRBD2. This CDR3 is 19 amino acids long. After removal of 2 bases from V and 2 bases from J, the junction contained 15 bases not matched to a gene. Germline V lookup: CDR1 LNHDA, CDR2 SQIVND (reference sequence). The CDR3 nucleotides are TGTGCCAGTAGTATATATTACCCGGCACTAGCGGGAAGAGCCTACGAGCAGTACTTC. It is translated as CASSIYYPALAGRAYEQYF.

This sequence joins TRBV19 and TRBJ1-5, with a tentative D call TRBD1 (6 bases). Germline lookup yields CDR1 LNHDA and CDR2 SQIVND (reference sequence). CDR3 size: 15 residues. V lost 5 bases to trimming and J lost 7 bases, with 18 bases between them. The CDR3 spells CASSEGVQGGQPQHF. The CDR3 coding sequence is TGTGCCAGTAGTGAGGGTGTACAGGGTGGGCAGCCCCAGCATTTT.

The rearrangement joins TRBV28 to TRBJ2-7; D is possibly TRBD2 (5 bases). The length of the CDR3 is 12 residues. V was trimmed by 4 bases and J by 11 bases, leaving 15 bases between them. Germline V gene data show CDR1 as MDHEN and CDR2 as SYDVKM. The DNA for the CDR3 is TGTGCCAGCAGTTCCCTACTAGAGGAGAAGTACTTC. Its protein product is CASSSLLEEKYF. Together with reference TRBV28 and TRBJ2-7, the CDR3 gives the full variable domain: DVKVTQSSRYLVKRTGEKVFLECVQDMDHENMFWYRQDPGLGLRLIYFSYDVKMKEKGDIPEGYSVSREKKERFSLILESASTNQTSMYLCASSSLLEEKYFGPGTRLTVT.

Only a few counts were recorded for this clone. The gene calls are TRBV28 and TRBJ2-7; TRBD1 aligns across 7 bases. The ends lost 5 bases at V and 1 base at J; junction bases unmatched: 5. In germline, CDR1 is MDHEN, CDR2 SYDVKM. This CDR3 has 14 amino acids. The CDR3 DNA follows: TGTGCCAGCAGTCGGACAGGAAGGTCCTACGAGCAGTACTTC. It encodes CASSRTGRSYEQYF.

The CDR3 loop reads CASSLEPTGHYGYTF. CDR3 DNA: TGTGCCAGCAGCTTAGAACCGACAGGGCACTATGGCTACACCTTC. The chain employs TRBV11-2 and TRBJ1-2; 7 bases are a match to TRBD1. The CDR3 spans 15 residues. Germline loops: CDR1 SGHAT, CDR2 FQNNGV. After removal of 0 bases from V and 3 bases from J, the junction contained 4 bases not matched to a gene.

This clone has only one observation. The chain links TRBV9 to TRBJ1-1, with D tentatively TRBD1 (5 bases). V was pared by 3 bases and J by 1 base, with 13 bases between. From germline, CDR1 is SGDLS and CDR2 YYNGEE. The CDR3 contains 15 residues. The CDR3 DNA is TGTGCCAGCAGCGAAGGACACCTCTCGAACACTGAAGCTTTCTTT. Protein sequence: CASSEGHLSNTEAFF.

The chain couples TRBV28 to TRBJ1-4; 8 positions match TRBD1. The CDR3 length is 16 residues. Germline values: CDR1 MDHEN, CDR2 SYDVKM. J was trimmed by 8 bases and V by 6 bases; bases with no gene match: 14. The CDR3 loop is CASSPNTGGLREKLFF. CDR3 DNA: TGTGCCAGCAGCCCGAATACAGGGGGGTTACGGGAAAAACTGTTTTTT.

V and J are TRBV30 and TRBJ1-2, with D unclear. Germline CDR1 GTSNPN, CDR2 SVGIG (reference sequence). Trimming took off 0 bases at V and 11 bases at J, with 22 bases between the two ends. The CDR3 loop spans 15 amino acids. The CDR3 DNA is TGTGCCTGGAGTGTGGTGGTCCCTGTTACAGAGTTTTACACCTTC. As protein: CAWSVVVPVTEFYTF.

V gene TRBV27 combines with J gene TRBJ1-2, with 9 bases aligning to TRBD1. CDR3 length equals 13 residues. J was trimmed by 8 bases and V by 3 bases; bases with no gene match: 4. Per germline, CDR1 MNHEY and CDR2 SMNVEV (reference sequence). CDR3 protein: CASSFGQGHGYTF. The CDR3 coding sequence is TGTGCCAGCAGTTTCGGACAGGGGCACGGCTACACCTTC.